The sequence of this T cell receptor beta chain was determined in a study of naive and memory T cell subsets. This clonotype was recorded at least ten times. TCR cDNA received a 3' ligated oligonucleotide that carried a UMI. Amplification of ligated cDNA took four PCR rounds with SP2 and nested alpha and beta constant primers. TCRdb re-called the 5' RACE reads with MiXCR, one entry per CDR3 protein. The data contain over 50,000 distinct CDR3 sequences, around 7.3% of them singletons. The receptor's source is a female donor in good health.

For the CDR3, the DNA is TGCAGTGCTAGAGGGGGGGCAGCGGACACTGAAGCTTTCTTT. Residues: CSARGGAADTEAFF. This chain joins TRBV20-1 and TRBJ1-1, with a possible D match to TRBD1 (6 bases). The CDR3 loop spans 14 amino acids. Germline lookup yields CDR1 DFQATT and CDR2 SNEGSKA (reference sequence). V was shortened by 1 base and J by 3 bases, with 12 bases between the two germline ends.